This entry lists 32 T cell receptor beta chains sequenced from one sample in a study of CD8 T cells in ankylosing spondylitis. TCRdb used MiXCR to reprocess the 5' RACE reads, holding one entry per CDR3 protein. The repertoire has 150,000 to 200,000 distinct CDR3 sequences, around 17% of them found once; the top ten carry about 8%. What was sequenced was blood, either unsorted or a sorted T cell fraction (not recorded which). The receptors come from a male donor with ankylosing spondylitis or in good health (not recorded which).

In its sample, this clonotype was seen many times. The chain employs TRBV6-1 and TRBJ2-7, with D possibly being TRBD2 (5 bases). V lost 3 bases and J lost 4, with 19 bases in between. Germline CDR1 and CDR2: MNHNS and SASEGT. The CDR3 is 16 residues long. Here the CDR3 reads CASSDRGLGILYEQYF. The CDR3 nucleotides read TGTGCCAGCAGTGACCGAGGTCTCGGGATATTGTACGAGCAGTACTTC.

This clonotype was counted at least ten times. The chain employs TRBV28 and TRBJ2-5, with D hard to call. V was clipped by 3 bases and J by 2 bases, with 7 bases between them. Germline-derived CDR1 and CDR2 are MDHEN and SYDVKM. This CDR3 contains 13 residues. The CDR3 DNA reads as TGTGCCAGCAGTTTTAGTAGTCAAGAGACCCAGTACTTC. Encoded protein: CASSFSSQETQYF.

V and J are TRBV5-1 and TRBJ2-7; possible D gene TRBD1, 5 bases. In germline, CDR1 is SGHRS, CDR2 YFSETQ. V was pared by 5 bases and J by 3 bases, with 15 bases between. The CDR3 runs 14 residues. The chain's CDR3 is CASSLGRVVYEQYF. Here the CDR3 DNA reads TGCGCCAGCAGTCTCGGCAGGGTGGTCTACGAGCAGTACTTC.

This clonotype was counted many times. The gene calls are TRBV10-3 and TRBJ2-3, with D unclear. There are 13 residues in the CDR3. V gave up 1 base and J gave up 6 bases, with 8 bases separating them. Per the germline V gene, CDR1 is ENHRY and CDR2 is SYGVKD. The CDR3 is CAISEFRADTQYF. CDR3 DNA sequence: TGTGCCATCAGTGAGTTTCGGGCGGATACGCAGTATTTT.

The V gene is TRBV27, the J gene TRBJ1-5, with 8 bases lining up with TRBD1. This CDR3 contains 16 residues. The germline V gene encodes CDR1 MNHEY and CDR2 SMNVEV (reference sequence). J was trimmed by 2 bases and V by 5 bases; bases with no gene match: 8. This CDR3 reads CASSMYRGSGNQPQHF. DNA for the CDR3: TGTGCCAGCAGTATGTACAGGGGGTCGGGCAATCAGCCCCAGCATTTT.

The chain joins TRBV28 to TRBJ2-7; D is perhaps TRBD1 (6 bases). This CDR3 is 13 amino acids long. V was cut by 9 bases and J by 1 base, with 13 bases left in between. Germline V lookup: CDR1 MDHEN, CDR2 SYDVKM. CDR3 in DNA: TGTGCCAGTAAGTTGACAGGTTCCTACGAGCAGTACTTC. This translates into CASKLTGSYEQYF.

This clonotype was seen at least ten times. The CDR3 DNA follows: TGTGCCAGCAGTTACTCGTCTAGCGGAACCTACGAGCAGTACTTC. This encodes CASSYSSSGTYEQYF. This chain links TRBV6-5 with TRBJ2-7; 7 nucleotides align to TRBD2. The CDR3 extends over 15 amino acids. Germline V lookup: CDR1 MNHEY, CDR2 SVGAGI. V lost 0 bases, J lost 2 bases, and 4 bases stayed unmatched.

The rearrangement uses TRBV5-1 and TRBJ2-7; 9 bases fit TRBD1. CDR3 length: 15 residues. The V segment lost 0 bases and the J segment 2 bases; nucleotides outside the gene matches: 3. Germline CDR1 reads SGHRS; CDR2 reads YFSETQ. The CDR3 sequence is CASSLDRGPTYEQYF. CDR3 DNA sequence: TGCGCCAGCAGCTTGGACAGGGGGCCTACCTACGAGCAGTACTTC.

The rearrangement joins TRBV9 to TRBJ2-2; 7 nucleotides align to TRBD2. J was trimmed by 3 bases and V by 3 bases; bases with no gene match: 14. This CDR3 contains 18 residues. The V gene's germline CDR1 is SGDLS and CDR2 YYNGEE. Written as DNA, the CDR3 is TGTGCCAGCAGCGACCCTAGCGGTGACCGGTTATACACCGGGGAGCTGTTTTTT. Protein product: CASSDPSGDRLYTGELFF. Based on the CDR3 plus reference TRBV9 and TRBJ2-2, the full variable domain is DSGVTQTPKHLITATGQRVTLRCSPRSGDLSVYWYQQSLDQGLQFLIQYYNGEERAKGNILERFSAQQFPDLHSELNLSSLELGDSALYFCASSDPSGDRLYTGELFFGEGSRLTVL.

The chain couples TRBV5-4 to TRBJ2-1; TRBD2 might be the D (5 bases). V was clipped by 1 base and J by 6 bases, with 8 bases between them. The V gene's germline CDR1 is SGHNT and CDR2 YYREEE (reference sequence). CDR3 length: 13 amino acids. This CDR3 reads CASSLREGNEQFF. The CDR3 DNA is TGTGCCAGCAGCTTGAGAGAGGGCAATGAGCAGTTCTTC.

The table lists this clonotype with many counts. The chain joins TRBV29-1 to TRBJ2-7, with TRBD1 matching over 12 bases. V was pared by 3 bases and J by 6 bases, with 3 bases of the junction left unmatched. Per the germline V gene, CDR1 is SQVTM and CDR2 is ANQGSEA. The CDR3 length is 13 residues. Written as DNA, the CDR3 is TGCAGCGTTGAGGGACAGGGGGCGGCCGAGCAGTACTTC. As protein: CSVEGQGAAEQYF.

Turning to this clonotype: Relative to the germline gene, one junction end is altered; a read error may explain this. The rearrangement uses TRBV24-1 and TRBJ1-5; 8 nucleotides align to TRBD1. This CDR3 comprises 16 residues. From germline, CDR1 is KGHDR and CDR2 SFDVKD. The CDR3 sequence is CATSESGTGPNRPQHF. The CDR3 nucleotides are TGTGCCACCAGTGAATCCGGGACAGGCCCTAATCGGCCCCAGCATTTT.

The table lists this clonotype with a few counts. The CDR3 region is CAGRQGYNEQFF. Here the CDR3 DNA reads TGTGCCGGCCGACAGGGGTACAATGAGCAGTTCTTC. The chain joins TRBV7-9 to TRBJ2-1; TRBD1 matches 8 bases. Germline loops: CDR1 SEHNR, CDR2 FQNEAQ (reference sequence). V trimming: 11 bases; J trimming: 4 bases; junction bases outside the gene matches: 4. The length of the CDR3 is 12 residues.

V and J are TRBV6-4 and TRBJ2-6; TRBD2 aligns across 10 bases. Looked up from germline, CDR1 is MRHNA and CDR2 is SNTAGT. V was clipped by 6 bases and J by 0 bases; unmatched bases: 11. This CDR3 has 19 residues. The DNA for the CDR3 is TGTGCCAGCAGGACCCGACTAGCGGGTTACCGCTCTGGGGCCAACGTCCTGACTTTC. Protein: CASRTRLAGYRSGANVLTF.

This clonotype was found many times. This chain uses TRBV5-1 with TRBJ1-1; possibly TRBD1 for D (5 bases). V was pared by 2 bases and J by 3 bases, with 11 bases between. CDR1 and CDR2 from the germline V gene are SGHRS and YFSETQ. There are 14 residues in the CDR3. CDR3 residues: CASSFIRVDTEAFF. In DNA, the CDR3 is TGCGCCAGCAGCTTCATCAGGGTGGACACTGAAGCTTTCTTT.

Remarks on this clonotype: It may be a read error: a sequence one base away is much more abundant. The CDR3 region is CAISRLTTTHYDQYF. The CDR3 DNA is TGTGCCATCAGTCGACTAACTACAACGCACTACGATCAGTACTTC. The rearrangement joins TRBV10-3 to TRBJ2-7; D is possibly TRBD2 (5 bases). Germline CDR1 reads ENHRY; CDR2 reads SYGVKD. The CDR3 sequence is 15 residues long.

Many counts were recorded for this clonotype. The CDR3 sequence: CASSLFVGMNTGELFF. CDR3 sequence (DNA): TGCGCCAGCAGCTTGTTTGTGGGGATGAACACCGGGGAGCTGTTTTTT. The chain carries TRBV5-1 and TRBJ2-2, with D unresolved. There are 16 residues in the CDR3. The germline V gene encodes CDR1 SGHRS and CDR2 YFSETQ. Trimming stripped 1 base from V and 1 base from J, with 11 bases between.

The table lists this clonotype with many counts. The genes are TRBV3-1 and TRBJ1-1; a possible D gene is TRBD1 (5 bases). Trimming left V 4 bases short and J 0 bases short, with 15 bases between. This CDR3 is built from 16 residues. Germline-derived CDR1 and CDR2 are LGHDT and YNNKEL (reference sequence). In nucleotides, the CDR3 is TGTGCCAGCAGCCCTCTGGCAGGGCGCATGAACACTGAAGCTTTCTTT. Protein product: CASSPLAGRMNTEAFF.

The chain recombines TRBV19 with TRBJ2-1; 7 nucleotides line up with TRBD2. The CDR3 contains 17 residues. Per germline, CDR1 LNHDA and CDR2 SQIVND (reference sequence). Unmatched junction bases numbered 13, after V lost 4 bases and J lost 4 bases. The CDR3 protein is CASSKTRSGILYNEQFF. The CDR3, as DNA: TGTGCCAGTAGTAAAACACGAAGCGGGATTCTTTACAATGAGCAGTTCTTC.

The rearrangement uses TRBV2 and TRBJ1-2; D perhaps matches TRBD1 (5 bases). Trimming cost V 8 bases and J 9 bases, with 22 bases left between them. Germline V lookup: CDR1 SNHLY, CDR2 FYNNEI. The CDR3 is 14 amino acids. The CDR3 protein is CASRNRDSGRRYTF. As DNA, the CDR3 is TGTGCCAGCCGGAACCGGGACTCCGGCCGGCGCTACACCTTC.

This clonotype was observed a handful of times. V gene TRBV20-1 combines with J gene TRBJ2-1, with a weak D call TRBD1 (6 bases). Germline CDR1 is DFQATT and CDR2 is SNEGSKA (reference sequence). This CDR3 region has 11 residues. V dropped 6 bases and J dropped 8 bases, with 11 bases sitting between them. The DNA for the CDR3 is TGCAGTGCCCCTGAGGGGGATGAGCAGTTCTTC. Translating it yields CSAPEGDEQFF.

This clonotype has at least ten counts. This chain uses TRBV5-1 with TRBJ1-5; 7 bases map to TRBD1. V was clipped by 4 bases and J by 3 bases; unmatched bases: 7. The germline CDR1 and CDR2 sequences are SGHRS and YFSETQ. The CDR3 has 15 residues. The CDR3 here is CASSPWGTDNQPQHF. As DNA, the CDR3 is TGCGCCAGCAGCCCCTGGGGGACAGACAATCAGCCCCAGCATTTT. Variable domain in full (rest from reference TRBV5-1 and TRBJ1-5): KAGVTQTPRYLIKTRGQQVTLSCSPISGHRSVSWYQQTPGQGLQFLFEYFSETQRNKGNFPGRFSGRQFSNSRSEMNVSTLELGDSALYLCASSPWGTDNQPQHFGDGTRLSIL.

This clonotype was seen a handful of times. The chain is built from TRBV7-2 and TRBJ2-1, with D unresolved. Trimming left V 5 bases short and J 8 bases short, with 10 bases between. This CDR3 spans 12 amino acids. Germline CDR1 SGHTA, CDR2 FQGNSA. Here the CDR3 reads CASSPISDEQFF. DNA of the CDR3: TGTGCCAGCAGCCCAATCAGCGATGAGCAGTTCTTC.

This clonotype was seen many times. The chain joins TRBV5-1 to TRBJ2-7, with a possible D match to TRBD1 (5 bases). The CDR3 consists of 15 residues. Germline V lookup: CDR1 SGHRS, CDR2 YFSETQ. The V gene lost 4 bases and the J gene lost 0 bases, with 14 bases spanning the gap. CDR3 loop: CASSGMTVSSYEQYF. CDR3 nucleotide sequence: TGCGCCAGCAGCGGAATGACAGTGAGCTCCTACGAGCAGTACTTC. Complete variable domain (other parts from reference TRBV5-1 and TRBJ2-7): KAGVTQTPRYLIKTRGQQVTLSCSPISGHRSVSWYQQTPGQGLQFLFEYFSETQRNKGNFPGRFSGRQFSNSRSEMNVSTLELGDSALYLCASSGMTVSSYEQYFGPGTRLTVT.

This clonotype was observed many times. The DNA of the CDR3 is TGCAGTGCTAGGAGAGGGACTAGCGGGAGCGAGCAGTACTTC. It specifies CSARRGTSGSEQYF. This chain joins TRBV20-1 and TRBJ2-7; 14 bases align to TRBD2. V gave up 3 bases and J gave up 6 bases; unmatched junction bases: 4. The CDR3 covers 14 residues. In germline, CDR1 is DFQATT, CDR2 SNEGSKA (reference sequence).

This clonotype was recorded a few times. J is TRBJ1-1 and V is TRBV5-5, with a tentative D call TRBD1 (5 bases). This CDR3 contains 14 residues. V lost 0 bases and J 7 bases, leaving 13 bases between the germline ends. Germline CDR1 and CDR2: SGHKS and YYEKEE (reference sequence). CDR3 coding DNA: TGTGCCAGCAGCTTGGTGGGGCCTGGAAATGAAGCTTTCTTT. Its protein is CASSLVGPGNEAFF.

This clonotype was seen a few times. The rearrangement joins TRBV5-1 to TRBJ2-7; possible D gene TRBD1, 5 bases. The CDR3 covers 13 residues. CDR1 is SGHRS and CDR2 is YFSETQ in the germline V gene. Trimming pared 4 bases from V and 6 bases from J, leaving 14 bases between. The CDR3 region is CASSLDKYAEQYF. In DNA form, the CDR3 reads TGCGCCAGCAGCCTGGACAAATATGCCGAGCAGTACTTC.

The sample holds a few counts of this clonotype. The V call is TRBV7-2, the J call TRBJ2-7, with 7 bases aligning to TRBD1. The germline gives CDR1 SGHTA, CDR2 FQGNSA. With V trimmed by 4 bases and J by 5 bases, 8 bases remained unmatched. The CDR3 spans 14 residues. The CDR3 spells CASSSSRQGDEQYF. The CDR3 nucleotides are TGTGCCAGCAGCTCTAGCCGACAGGGCGACGAGCAGTACTTC. The whole variable domain, remainder taken from reference TRBV7-2 and TRBJ2-7, is GAGVSQSPSNKVTEKGKDVELRCDPISGHTALYWYRQSLGQGLEFLIYFQGNSAPDKSGLPSDRFSAERTGGSVSTLTIQRTQQEDSAVYLCASSSSRQGDEQYFGPGTRLTVT.

Of note for this clonotype: A much larger clone lies a single base off, so this may be a read error. V and J are TRBV5-1 and TRBJ2-7, with D possibly matching TRBD1 (6 bases). This CDR3 comprises 14 residues. CDR1 is SGHRS and CDR2 is YFSETQ in the germline V gene. Here the CDR3 reads CAISTTGYSYEQYF. Here the CDR3 DNA reads TGCGCCATCAGCACTACAGGGTACTCCTACGAGCAGTACTTC.

At least ten counts were recorded for this clonotype. The chain uses TRBV6-6 and TRBJ2-7; D gene unclear. The CDR3 spans 13 residues. The germline gives CDR1 MNHNY, CDR2 SVGAGI (reference sequence). Trimming stripped 0 bases from V and 6 bases from J, with 9 bases between. CDR3 coding DNA: TGTGCCAGCAGTTACTCTAGGGCTGGCGAGCAGTACTTC. This gives the protein CASSYSRAGEQYF.

This chain's CDR3 is CSAESHQGQAVNEQYF. The CDR3 bases are TGCAGTGCTGAATCCCACCAGGGACAGGCCGTCAACGAGCAGTACTTC. The rearrangement joins TRBV20-1 to TRBJ2-7; 8 bases align to TRBD1. This CDR3 has 16 amino acids. Losses at the gene ends were 5 bases for V and 5 bases for J; bases not matched to a gene: 17. Germline CDR1 reads DFQATT; CDR2 reads SNEGSKA (reference sequence).

For the CDR3, the DNA is TGTGCCACCCAGACTAGCGGGGAGCAGTTCTTC. Its protein product is CATQTSGEQFF. The V gene is TRBV24-1, the J gene TRBJ2-1, with 10 positions matching TRBD2. Germline V gives CDR1 KGHDR, CDR2 SFDVKD. The CDR3 is 11 residues long. The J segment lost 10 bases and the V segment lost 9 bases, leaving 2 bases of the junction unmatched.